The sequence of this T cell receptor (beta chain) was determined in a study of shared clonotypes between healthy human individuals. Study at large: Each donor's CD4 naive and CD4 memory cells filled three plates apiece, CD8 naive two, and CD8 memory one. General study findings and limits: Large depth notwithstanding, sorted-subset sequencing proved incomplete by rarefaction. Roughly 4.7% was the fraction of naive CD4 clonotypes found shared across four donors.

Sequenced by immunoSEQ multiplex PCR; TCRdb stores in-frame clones only, minus some. In the table there are some 2 million clones, around 96% of which are singletons. CD8 cells regarded as naive lacked CD45RO, were positively chosen for CCR7, and omitted terminally differentiated effector memory CD45RA+ cells. The V and J ends lost 5 bases and 2 bases respectively, with 16 bases between them. The germline CDR1 and CDR2 sequences are MDHEN and SYDVKM. This CDR3 is 15 amino acids long. Points on this clone: The antigen remains unidentified.

The J gene is TRBJ2-7, the V gene TRBV28; weak D call: TRBD1 (6 bases). Sequences were obtained from naive CD8+ T cells sorted from blood. This TCR was sampled from a man younger than 30 in good health. The chain's CDR3 is CASSPPRQVTYEQYF. As DNA, the CDR3 is TGTGCCAGCAGTCCCCCGAGACAGGTTACCTACGAGCAGTACTTC.